Listed here are 20 T cell receptor beta chains from one sample, sequenced in a study of T cells in severe cutaneous drug reactions. The iRepertoire multiplex PCR system with TCR subtype-specific primers built both bulk and single-cell libraries. TCRdb reprocessed the multiplex PCR reads and stores each CDR3 protein as one record, lacking DNA. Its listing shows approximately 6,900 distinct CDR3 sequences. Carbamazepine had induced Stevens-Johnson syndrome or toxic epidermal necrolysis in the sequenced donors. The material sequenced was cells from a skin blister. These receptors were taken from a human donor with toxic epidermal necrolysis, a severe cutaneous drug reaction.

The chain employs TRBV28 and TRBJ2-1; the TCRdb call, TRBD1, lacks DNA for checking. The length of the CDR3 is 15 residues. Germline CDR1 is MDHEN and CDR2 is SYDVKM. The chain's CDR3 is CASSLRGPSYNEQFF.

The chain has TRBV27 and TRBJ1-2. Germline CDR1 reads MNHEY; CDR2 reads SMNVEV (reference sequence). The length of the CDR3 is 13 residues. CDR3 residues: CASSPGRTYGYTF.

This chain uses TRBV28 with TRBJ2-5; the TRBD1 assignment by TCRdb is unverifiable without DNA. Germline V lookup: CDR1 MDHEN, CDR2 SYDVKM. The CDR3 loop spans 14 amino acids. This chain's CDR3 is CASSPGTTQETQYF.

The rearrangement uses TRBV18 and TRBJ2-7; TCRdb's D call of TRBD1 is untestable without DNA. This CDR3 has 13 amino acids. Germline CDR1 KGHSH, CDR2 LQKENI. CDR3 loop: CATHPGQYYEQYF.

This chain connects TRBV19 to TRBJ2-3; absent DNA, TCRdb's TRBD1 call cannot be checked. CDR3 size: 17 residues. Germline V gene lookup returns CDR1 LNHDA and CDR2 SQIVND (reference sequence). CDR3 in amino acids: CASSTPRTDGFTDTQYF.

The V and J genes are TRBV11-2 and TRBJ2-1; TCRdb's assignment of TRBD2 cannot be checked, as there is no DNA. The CDR3 runs to 19 residues. Germline CDR1 is SGHAT and CDR2 is FQNNGV. CDR3 amino acids: CASSRRTGLAGLTYNEQFF.

The V and J genes are TRBV27 and TRBJ2-3; checking the TCRdb D call of TRBD2 is not possible without DNA. The CDR3 has 18 amino acids. Germline V gene sequence: CDR1 MNHEY, CDR2 SMNVEV (reference sequence). The CDR3 sequence is CASSFTTVPGLAGGTQYF.

V usage is TRBV25-1 and J usage is TRBJ2-7; TCRdb designates TRBD2, a call that cannot be tested without DNA. Germline CDR1 and CDR2: MGHDK and SYGVNS. This CDR3 region has 14 residues. The CDR3 loop reads CASSASGLVYEQYF.

The chain recombines TRBV30 with TRBJ2-5; the D gene TCRdb calls, TRBD2, cannot be checked with no DNA. Germline CDR1 is GTSNPN and CDR2 is SVGIG (reference sequence). This CDR3 comprises 13 residues. The CDR3 sequence is CAWSVGGQGTQYF.

The rearrangement uses TRBV5-8 and TRBJ1-1. Germline loops: CDR1 SGHTS, CDR2 YDEGEE. This CDR3 is built from 16 residues. The CDR3 is CASSLPPGKANTEAFF.

The chain combines TRBV2 with TRBJ2-1; the D call from TCRdb, TRBD1, cannot be confirmed without DNA. Looked up from germline, CDR1 is SNHLY and CDR2 is FYNNEI. This CDR3 region has 16 residues. CDR3 region: CASSGSPGEPYNEQFF.

The chain employs TRBV6-5 and TRBJ2-2. Germline values: CDR1 MNHEY, CDR2 SVGAGI. This CDR3 spans 14 amino acids. The CDR3: CASSYAGGTGELFF.

Its frequency marks this clonotype as medium-sized (0.01 to 0.1%). The chain uses TRBV6-5 and TRBJ1-2. Germline lookup yields CDR1 MNHEY and CDR2 SVGAGI. CDR3 size: 13 residues. CDR3: CASSYSSLVGYTF.

The V gene is TRBV6-5, the J gene TRBJ2-5; TCRdb designates TRBD2, a call that cannot be tested without DNA. The CDR3 extends over 15 amino acids. The germline gives CDR1 MNHEY, CDR2 SVGAGI. CDR3 region: CASSSISGRAETQYF.

According to its frequency, this clonotype is medium-sized. V is TRBV2 and J is TRBJ2-1; lacking DNA, the TRBD2 call made by TCRdb goes unchecked. Germline V gene sequence: CDR1 SNHLY, CDR2 FYNNEI. This CDR3 region has 14 residues. CDR3 protein: CASRSSGSANEQFF.

The chain's CDR3 is CASSEAGDSPYEQYF. This chain connects TRBV2 to TRBJ2-7; lacking DNA, the TRBD2 call made by TCRdb goes unchecked. Germline CDR1 reads SNHLY; CDR2 reads FYNNEI. The CDR3 has 15 amino acids.

The genes are TRBV7-8 and TRBJ2-7; TCRdb reports TRBD1, a call that lacks DNA to check it against. CDR3 length: 14 residues. Germline V gene data show CDR1 as SGHVS and CDR2 as FQNEAQ. The CDR3: CASTLGGGFGEQYF.

The chain couples TRBV12-3 or TRBV12-4 to TRBJ2-7; TCRdb selects TRBD1, and the lack of DNA leaves this call unchecked. CDR3 length: 14 amino acids. The CDR3 spells CASTPPGSAYEQYF.

The V call is TRBV6-1, the J call TRBJ2-3; the TCRdb call, TRBD2, lacks DNA for checking. CDR1 and CDR2 from the germline V gene are MNHNS and SASEGT. The length of the CDR3 is 15 residues. The CDR3 sequence: CASSLLASLGDTQYF.

The chain links TRBV30 to TRBJ1-5; with no DNA, the TCRdb D assignment of TRBD1 cannot be verified. Germline CDR1 reads GTSNPN; CDR2 reads SVGIG (reference sequence). CDR3 length: 12 amino acids. CDR3 sequence reads: CAWSIQGLAQHF.